Only one count was recorded for the clone carrying this TCR beta chain. This sample is part of a study of blood T cell repertoires in COVID-19. Authors' methods: Quantification of nucleated cells was approximated via reference gene primer amplification. The protocol was immunoSEQ multiplex PCR, while the TCRdb copy is restricted to in-frame clones and leaves out a portion. From that table come the V and J calls and clone size; the DNA was used to work out D and trimming. The sample gives about 83,000 clones, roughly 87% of which show up once; 3% is in the top ten. The CDR3 is 15 residues long. V lost 4 bases, J lost 1 base, and 14 bases lay in between. CDR1 and CDR2 from the germline V gene are GTSNPN and SVGIG (reference sequence).

The sequence derives from a woman between 45 and 65 years old with active or convalescent COVID-19. The sample consisted of peripheral blood. The V call is TRBV30, the J call TRBJ1-5, with D uncertain. CDR3 sequence reads: CAWKNSGGSNQPQHF. CDR3 in DNA: TGTGCCTGGAAGAATTCGGGTGGGAGCAATCAGCCCCAGCATTTT.